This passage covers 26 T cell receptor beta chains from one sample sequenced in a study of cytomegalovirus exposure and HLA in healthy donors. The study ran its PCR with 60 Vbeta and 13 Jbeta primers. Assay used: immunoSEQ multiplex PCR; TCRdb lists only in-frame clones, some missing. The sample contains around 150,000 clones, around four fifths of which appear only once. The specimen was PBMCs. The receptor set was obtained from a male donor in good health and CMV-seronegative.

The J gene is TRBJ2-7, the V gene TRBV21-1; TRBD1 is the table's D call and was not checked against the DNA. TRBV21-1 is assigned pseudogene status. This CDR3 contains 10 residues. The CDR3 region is CGPGLFEQYF. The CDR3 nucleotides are TGTGGGCCAGGGCTCTTCGAGCAGTACTTC.

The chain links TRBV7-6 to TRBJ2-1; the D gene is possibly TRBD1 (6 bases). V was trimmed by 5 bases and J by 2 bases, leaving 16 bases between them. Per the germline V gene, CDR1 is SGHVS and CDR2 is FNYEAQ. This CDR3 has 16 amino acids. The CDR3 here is CASSPGTLYTYNEQFF. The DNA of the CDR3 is TGTGCCAGCAGCCCGGGGACACTATATACCTACAATGAGCAGTTCTTC. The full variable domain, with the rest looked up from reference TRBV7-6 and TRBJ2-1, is GAGVSQSPRYKVTKRGQDVALRCDPISGHVSLYWYRQALGQGPEFLTYFNYEAQQDKSGLPNDRFSAERPEGSISTLTIQRTEQRDSAMYRCASSPGTLYTYNEQFFGPGTRLTVL.

This CDR3 reads CASRSQGADTQYF. The DNA for the CDR3 is TGTGCCAGCAGATCCCAGGGCGCAGATACGCAGTATTTT. This chain connects TRBV7-9 to TRBJ2-3, with a possible D match to TRBD1 (5 bases). Trimming removed 6 bases at V and 4 bases at J, with 11 bases between. This CDR3 comprises 13 residues. The germline CDR1 and CDR2 sequences are SEHNR and FQNEAQ (reference sequence).

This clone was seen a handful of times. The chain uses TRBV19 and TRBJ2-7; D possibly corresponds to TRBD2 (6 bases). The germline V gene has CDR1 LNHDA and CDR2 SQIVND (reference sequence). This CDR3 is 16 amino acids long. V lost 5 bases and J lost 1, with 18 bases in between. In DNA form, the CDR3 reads TGTGCCAGTAGTCTGACAGTTGCGCGGGGTTCCTACGAGCAGTACTTC. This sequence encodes CASSLTVARGSYEQYF.

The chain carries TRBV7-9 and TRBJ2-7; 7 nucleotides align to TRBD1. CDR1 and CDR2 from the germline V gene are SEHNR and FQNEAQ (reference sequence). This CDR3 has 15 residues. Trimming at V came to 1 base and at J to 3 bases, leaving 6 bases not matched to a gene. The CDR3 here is CASSLGAGTDYEQYF. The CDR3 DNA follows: TGTGCCAGCAGCTTAGGGGCAGGGACAGACTACGAGCAGTACTTC.

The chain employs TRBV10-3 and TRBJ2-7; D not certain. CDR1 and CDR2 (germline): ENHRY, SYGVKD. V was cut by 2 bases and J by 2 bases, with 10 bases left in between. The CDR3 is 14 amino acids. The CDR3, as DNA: TGTGCCATCAGTGAGGGGCAGTGGGCCTACGAGCAGTACTTC. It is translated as CAISEGQWAYEQYF.

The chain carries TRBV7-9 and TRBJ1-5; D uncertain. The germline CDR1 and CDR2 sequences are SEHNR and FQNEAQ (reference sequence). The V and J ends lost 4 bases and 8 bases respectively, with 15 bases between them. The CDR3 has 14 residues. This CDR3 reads CASSSETTGKPQHF. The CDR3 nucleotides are TGTGCCAGCAGCTCAGAAACTACTGGTAAGCCCCAGCATTTT. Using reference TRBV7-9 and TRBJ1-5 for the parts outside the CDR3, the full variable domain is DTGVSQNPRHKITKRGQNVTFRCDPISEHNRLYWYRQTLGQGPEFLTYFQNEAQLEKSRLLSDRFSAERPKGSFSTLEIQRTEQGDSAMYLCASSSETTGKPQHFGDGTRLSIL.

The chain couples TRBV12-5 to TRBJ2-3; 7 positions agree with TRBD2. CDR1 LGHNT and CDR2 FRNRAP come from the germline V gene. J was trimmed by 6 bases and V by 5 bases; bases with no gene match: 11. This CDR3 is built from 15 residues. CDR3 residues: CASGVGGREADTQYF. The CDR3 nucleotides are TGTGCTAGTGGTGTGGGGGGGAGGGAGGCGGATACGCAGTATTTT. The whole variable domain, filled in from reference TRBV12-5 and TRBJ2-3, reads DARVTQTPRHKVTEMGQEVTMRCQPILGHNTVFWYRQTMMQGLELLAYFRNRAPLDDSGMPKDRFSAEMPDATLATLKIQPSEPRDSAVYFCASGVGGREADTQYFGPGTRLTVL.

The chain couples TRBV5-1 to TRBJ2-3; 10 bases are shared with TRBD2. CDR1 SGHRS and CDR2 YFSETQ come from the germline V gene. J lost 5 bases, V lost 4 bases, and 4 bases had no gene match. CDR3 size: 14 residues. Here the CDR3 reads CASSPSSGRDTQYF. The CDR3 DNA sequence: TGCGCCAGCAGCCCATCTAGCGGGAGAGATACGCAGTATTTT.

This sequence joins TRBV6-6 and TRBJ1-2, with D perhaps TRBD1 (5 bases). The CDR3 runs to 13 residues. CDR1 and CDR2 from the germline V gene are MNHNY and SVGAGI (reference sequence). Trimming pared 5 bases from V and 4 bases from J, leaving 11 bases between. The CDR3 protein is CASSGASFYGYTF. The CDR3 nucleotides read TGTGCCAGCAGTGGGGCTTCATTCTATGGCTACACCTTC.

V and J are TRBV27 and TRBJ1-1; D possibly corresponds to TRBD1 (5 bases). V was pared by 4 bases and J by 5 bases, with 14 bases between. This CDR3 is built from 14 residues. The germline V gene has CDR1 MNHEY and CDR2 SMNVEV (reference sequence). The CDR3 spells CASSSAGRGTEAFF. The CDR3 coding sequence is TGTGCCAGCAGTTCCGCGGGGAGGGGAACTGAAGCTTTCTTT.

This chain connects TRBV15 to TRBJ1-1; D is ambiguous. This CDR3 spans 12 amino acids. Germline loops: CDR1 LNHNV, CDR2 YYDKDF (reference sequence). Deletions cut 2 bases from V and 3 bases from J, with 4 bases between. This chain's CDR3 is CATSRSYTEAFF. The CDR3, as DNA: TGTGCCACCAGCAGATCCTACACTGAAGCTTTCTTT.

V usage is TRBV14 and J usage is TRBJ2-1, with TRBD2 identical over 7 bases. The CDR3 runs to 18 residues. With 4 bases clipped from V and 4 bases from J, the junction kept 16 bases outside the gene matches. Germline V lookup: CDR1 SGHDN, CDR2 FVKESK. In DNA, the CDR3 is TGTGCCAGCAGCCTCGGGGAGGGCCGCCTAACCTTATACAATGAGCAGTTCTTC. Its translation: CASSLGEGRLTLYNEQFF.

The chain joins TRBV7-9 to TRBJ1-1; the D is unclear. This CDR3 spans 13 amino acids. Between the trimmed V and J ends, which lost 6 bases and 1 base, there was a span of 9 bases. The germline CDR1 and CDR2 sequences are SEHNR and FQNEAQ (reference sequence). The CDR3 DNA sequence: TGTGCCAGCAGTCCCCCACAGAACACTGAAGCTTTCTTT. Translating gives CASSPPQNTEAFF.

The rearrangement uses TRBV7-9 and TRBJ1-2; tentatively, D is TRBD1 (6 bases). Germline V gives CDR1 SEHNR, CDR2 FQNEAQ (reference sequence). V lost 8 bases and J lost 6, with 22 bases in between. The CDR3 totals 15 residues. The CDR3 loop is CASGHGASGADGYTF. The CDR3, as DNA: TGTGCCAGCGGACACGGGGCATCAGGGGCTGATGGCTACACCTTC.

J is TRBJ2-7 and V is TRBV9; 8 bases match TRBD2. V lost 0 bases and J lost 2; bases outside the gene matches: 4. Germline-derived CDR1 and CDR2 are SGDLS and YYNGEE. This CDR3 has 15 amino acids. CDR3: CASSVGSGSTYEQYF. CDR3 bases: TGTGCCAGCAGCGTAGGGAGCGGGAGTACCTACGAGCAGTACTTC.

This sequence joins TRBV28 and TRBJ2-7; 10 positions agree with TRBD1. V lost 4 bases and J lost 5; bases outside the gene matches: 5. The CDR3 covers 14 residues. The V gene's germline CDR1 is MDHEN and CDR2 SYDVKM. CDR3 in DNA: TGTGCCAGCAGTTCTTCCGGGACAGGGGACGAGCAGTACTTC. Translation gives CASSSSGTGDEQYF.

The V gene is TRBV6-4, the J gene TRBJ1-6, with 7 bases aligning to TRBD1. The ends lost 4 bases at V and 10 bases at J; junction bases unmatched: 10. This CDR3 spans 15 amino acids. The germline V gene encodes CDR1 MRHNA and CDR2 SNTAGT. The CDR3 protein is CASSATGQAGSPLHF. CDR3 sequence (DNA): TGTGCCAGCAGTGCTACAGGACAGGCCGGATCACCCCTCCACTTT.

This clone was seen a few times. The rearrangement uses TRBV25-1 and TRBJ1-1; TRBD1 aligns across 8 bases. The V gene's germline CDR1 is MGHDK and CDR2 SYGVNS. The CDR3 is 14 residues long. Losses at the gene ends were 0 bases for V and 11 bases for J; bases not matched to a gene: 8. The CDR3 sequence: CASSEYVSGGGAFF. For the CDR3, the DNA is TGTGCCAGCAGTGAATATGTGTCAGGGGGCGGCGCTTTCTTT.

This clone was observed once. The CDR3: CASSPRPGTNEKLFF. CDR3 nucleotide sequence: TGTGCCAGCAGCCCTCGACCGGGGACTAATGAAAAACTGTTTTTT. The chain recombines TRBV9 with TRBJ1-4; D remains ambiguous. Germline-derived CDR1 and CDR2 are SGDLS and YYNGEE. This CDR3 has 15 residues. V shed 4 bases and J shed 2 bases, with 12 bases lying between them.

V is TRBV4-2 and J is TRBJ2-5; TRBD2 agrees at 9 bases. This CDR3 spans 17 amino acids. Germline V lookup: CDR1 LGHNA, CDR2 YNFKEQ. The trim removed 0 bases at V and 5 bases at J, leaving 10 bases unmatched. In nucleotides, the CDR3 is TGTGCCAGCAGCCAAGAATTAGCGGGAGTGATAATGGAGACCCAGTACTTC. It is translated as CASSQELAGVIMETQYF.

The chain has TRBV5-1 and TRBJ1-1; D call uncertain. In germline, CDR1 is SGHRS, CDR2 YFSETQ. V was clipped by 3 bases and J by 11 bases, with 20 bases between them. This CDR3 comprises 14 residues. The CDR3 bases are TGCGCCAGCAGCTCGAAACCCCCCGAAGCGGTGGCTTTCTTT. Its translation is CASSSKPPEAVAFF.

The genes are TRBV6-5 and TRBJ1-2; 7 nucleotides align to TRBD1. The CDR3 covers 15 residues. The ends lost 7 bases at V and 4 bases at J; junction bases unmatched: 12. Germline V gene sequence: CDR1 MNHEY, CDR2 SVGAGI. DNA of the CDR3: TGTGCCAGCAACTCAGGAACAGGGGTGAGCTATGGCTACACCTTC. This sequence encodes CASNSGTGVSYGYTF.

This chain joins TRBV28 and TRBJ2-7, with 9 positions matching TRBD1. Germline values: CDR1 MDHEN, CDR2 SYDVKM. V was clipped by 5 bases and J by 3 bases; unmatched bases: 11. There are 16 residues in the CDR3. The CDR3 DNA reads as TGTGCCAGCAGTCGCACGACAGGGGGGAGCCTCTACGAGCAGTACTTC. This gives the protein CASSRTTGGSLYEQYF.

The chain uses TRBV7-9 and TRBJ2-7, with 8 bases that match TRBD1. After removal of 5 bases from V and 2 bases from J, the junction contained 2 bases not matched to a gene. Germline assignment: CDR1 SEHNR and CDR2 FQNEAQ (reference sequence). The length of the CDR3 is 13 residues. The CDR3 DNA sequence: TGTGCCAGCAGCACGACAGGGGCCTACGAGCAGTACTTC. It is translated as CASSTTGAYEQYF. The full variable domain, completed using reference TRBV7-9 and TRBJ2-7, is DTGVSQNPRHKITKRGQNVTFRCDPISEHNRLYWYRQTLGQGPEFLTYFQNEAQLEKSRLLSDRFSAERPKGSFSTLEIQRTEQGDSAMYLCASSTTGAYEQYFGPGTRLTVT.

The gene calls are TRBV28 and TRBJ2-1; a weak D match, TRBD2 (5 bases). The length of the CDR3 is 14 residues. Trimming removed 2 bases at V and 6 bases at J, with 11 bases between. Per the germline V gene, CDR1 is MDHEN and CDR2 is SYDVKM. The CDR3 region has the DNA TGTGCCAGCAGTTTAGGTGGGAGAGGCAATGAGCAGTTCTTC. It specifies CASSLGGRGNEQFF.